The T cell receptor beta chain under discussion was sequenced for a study of identical twins. Broader study findings: High-abundance cord blood beta clonotypes had fewer insertions; memory repertoires showed none. Excess twin sharing in beta out-of-frame sequences was weaker.

The V and J ends lost 5 bases and 0 bases, in that order; junction bases with no gene match: 7. CDR1 ENHRY and CDR2 SYGVKD come from the germline V gene. The CDR3 is 16 residues long. Template switching added a universal primer site; cDNA carried unique molecular identifiers. Each CDR3 protein is one row after TCRdb ran MiXCR on the 5' RACE reads. The sample gives some 1,600,000 distinct CDR3 sequences, more than 30% of which show up once; about 0.27% is in the top ten. This clonotype showed up just a few times. Its matching antigen is unknown. Sequencing used cord blood. The rearrangement uses TRBV10-3 and TRBJ1-3; 7 positions match TRBD1. The receptor comes from a newborn girl in good health. This chain's CDR3 is CAISLDRAVSGNTIYF. The CDR3 bases are TGTGCCATCAGTCTTGACAGGGCCGTCTCTGGAAACACCATATATTTT.